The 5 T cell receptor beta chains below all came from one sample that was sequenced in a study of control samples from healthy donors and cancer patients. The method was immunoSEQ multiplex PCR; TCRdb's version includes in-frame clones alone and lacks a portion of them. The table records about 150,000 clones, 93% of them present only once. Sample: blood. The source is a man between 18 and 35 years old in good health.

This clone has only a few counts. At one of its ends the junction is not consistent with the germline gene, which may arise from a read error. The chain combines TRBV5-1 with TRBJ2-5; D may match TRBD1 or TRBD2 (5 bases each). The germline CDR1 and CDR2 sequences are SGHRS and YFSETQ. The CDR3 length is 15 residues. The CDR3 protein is CASSLQQSSRDGPNF. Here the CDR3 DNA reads TGCGCCAGCAGCTTACAACAATCCTCCCGGGACGGCCCAAACTTC.

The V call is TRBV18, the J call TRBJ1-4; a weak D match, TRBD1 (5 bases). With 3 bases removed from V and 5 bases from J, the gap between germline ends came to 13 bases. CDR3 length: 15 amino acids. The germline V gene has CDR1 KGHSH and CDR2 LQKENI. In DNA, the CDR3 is TGTGCCAGCTCACCGTCAGGGAACCAGAATGAAAAACTGTTTTTT. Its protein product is CASSPSGNQNEKLFF. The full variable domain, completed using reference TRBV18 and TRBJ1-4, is NAGVMQNPRHLVRRRGQEARLRCSPMKGHSHVYWYRQLPEEGLKFMVYLQKENIIDESGMPKERFSAEFPKEGPSILRIQQVVRGDSAAYFCASSPSGNQNEKLFFGSGTQLSVL.

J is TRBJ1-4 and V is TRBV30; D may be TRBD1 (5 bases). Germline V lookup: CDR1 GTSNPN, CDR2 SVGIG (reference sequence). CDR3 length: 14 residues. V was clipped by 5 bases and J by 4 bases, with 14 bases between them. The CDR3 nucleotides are TGTGCCTGGCGCCGGCAGGGACTTAATGAAAAACTGTTTTTT. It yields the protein CAWRRQGLNEKLFF.

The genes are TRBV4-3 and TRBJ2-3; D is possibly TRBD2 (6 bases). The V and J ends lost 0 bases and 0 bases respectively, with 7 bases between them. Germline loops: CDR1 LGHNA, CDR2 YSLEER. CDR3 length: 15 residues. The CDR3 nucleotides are TGCGCCAGCAGCCAAGACGGGGGAAGCACAGATACGCAGTATTTT. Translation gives CASSQDGGSTDTQYF.

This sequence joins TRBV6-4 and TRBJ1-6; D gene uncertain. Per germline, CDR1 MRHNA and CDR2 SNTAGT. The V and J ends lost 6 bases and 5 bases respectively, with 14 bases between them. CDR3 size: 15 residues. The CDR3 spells CASRKTDYDNSPLHF. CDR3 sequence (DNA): TGTGCCAGCAGGAAGACCGACTATGATAATTCACCCCTCCACTTT.